The 29 T cell receptor beta chains below come from one sample, sequenced in a study of T cell changes during pregnancy in multiple sclerosis. The table came from immunoSEQ multiplex PCR; TCRdb's copy has only in-frame clones and leaves some out. Here the sample spans about 130,000 clones, 95% to 98% being singletons. The sequenced sample was peripheral blood, obtained after pregnancy. Receptors were obtained from a female donor with multiple sclerosis, enrolled in a pregnancy study.

The chain combines TRBV11-2 with TRBJ2-1; 10 bases agree with TRBD2. This CDR3 contains 16 residues. V was clipped by 3 bases and J by 9 bases; unmatched bases: 11. Germline-derived CDR1 and CDR2 are SGHAT and FQNNGV. The CDR3 DNA follows: TGTGCCAGCAGCTTTTATCCTAGCGGGAGTTCTAGTGAGCAGTTCTTC. This translates into CASSFYPSGSSSEQFF.

This chain joins TRBV5-4 and TRBJ2-1; 8 bases are shared with TRBD1. Germline assignment: CDR1 SGHNT and CDR2 YYREEE (reference sequence). This CDR3 has 14 residues. Trimming at V came to 10 bases and at J to 7 bases, leaving 13 bases not matched to a gene. As DNA, the CDR3 is TGTGCCGGCGCTCGGAGGCAGGGGGCGAATGAGCAGTTCTTC. Translation: CAGARRQGANEQFF. Complete variable domain (other parts from reference TRBV5-4 and TRBJ2-1): ETGVTQSPTHLIKTRGQQVTLRCSSQSGHNTVSWYQQALGQGPQFIFQYYREEENGRGNFPPRFSGLQFPNYSSELNVNALELDDSALYLCAGARRQGANEQFFGPGTRLTVL.

This rearrangement joins TRBV5-6 to TRBJ2-5; the D is unclear. The V end was cut by 3 bases, the J end by 4 bases, with 7 bases between. The CDR3 is made up of 12 amino acids. Germline V gene lookup returns CDR1 SGHDT and CDR2 YYEEEE. CDR3 bases: TGTGCCAGCAGCTCCGGTATAGAGACCCAGTACTTC. It is translated as CASSSGIETQYF. The full variable domain, its missing parts supplied by reference TRBV5-6 and TRBJ2-5, is DAGVTQSPTHLIKTRGQQVTLRCSPKSGHDTVSWYQQALGQGPQFIFQYYEEEERQRGNFPDRFSGHQFPNYSSELNVNALLLGDSALYLCASSSGIETQYFGPGTRLLVL.

This rearrangement joins TRBV15 to TRBJ2-1, with 13 bases fitting TRBD2. Germline V CDR1 and CDR2: LNHNV, YYDKDF (reference sequence). The CDR3 consists of 16 residues. With V trimmed by 0 bases and J by 7 bases, 3 bases remained unmatched. The DNA for the CDR3 is TGTGCCACCAGCAGAGATCAGGGACTAGCGGGAAATGAGCAGTTCTTC. This codes for CATSRDQGLAGNEQFF.

The rearrangement joins TRBV19 to TRBJ2-1, with 7 positions matching TRBD2. Germline loops: CDR1 LNHDA, CDR2 SQIVND (reference sequence). Losses at the gene ends were 5 bases for V and 4 bases for J; bases not matched to a gene: 8. The CDR3 is 15 residues long. For the CDR3, the DNA is TGTGCCAGTAGTGCCCGGGGGGAGGGGTACAATGAGCAGTTCTTC. Translated: CASSARGEGYNEQFF.

The V call is TRBV5-1, the J call TRBJ1-3, with 7 positions matching TRBD1. Germline lookup yields CDR1 SGHRS and CDR2 YFSETQ. The CDR3 consists of 15 residues. The J segment lost 0 bases and the V segment lost 4 bases, leaving 4 bases of the junction unmatched. The CDR3 is CASSPRTGSGNTIYF. CDR3 nucleotides: TGCGCCAGCAGCCCTAGGACAGGCTCTGGAAACACCATATATTTT.

The chain has TRBV7-6 and TRBJ2-2; D gene unclear. Between the trimmed V and J ends, which lost 2 bases and 5 bases, there was a span of 15 bases. The CDR3 is 16 amino acids. CDR1 and CDR2 from the germline V gene are SGHVS and FNYEAQ. The CDR3 sequence is CASSLNPILTTGELFF. DNA for the CDR3: TGTGCCAGCAGCTTAAATCCGATACTTACGACCGGGGAGCTGTTTTTT.

This chain uses TRBV19 with TRBJ2-1; perhaps TRBD2 as D (5 bases). Trimming took 7 bases from V and 6 from J, leaving 19 bases between them. The length of the CDR3 is 15 residues. The germline CDR1 and CDR2 sequences are LNHDA and SQIVND (reference sequence). CDR3 in amino acids: CASTDTNPTSNEQFF. The DNA for the CDR3 is TGTGCCAGTACCGACACTAACCCAACTAGCAATGAGCAGTTCTTC.

The chain combines TRBV27 with TRBJ2-7, with D tentatively TRBD1 (6 bases). CDR1 MNHEY and CDR2 SMNVEV come from the germline V gene (reference sequence). The CDR3 totals 12 residues. Trimming removed 8 bases at V and 7 bases at J, with 15 bases between. CDR3 nucleotides: TGTGCCAGCGGAACTACAGGGCGGGAGCAGTACTTC. Translation: CASGTTGREQYF.

The rearrangement uses TRBV10-3 and TRBJ1-1; D gene ambiguous. V was cut by 0 bases and J by 0 bases, with 14 bases left in between. Germline CDR1 and CDR2: ENHRY and SYGVKD. CDR3 length: 17 amino acids. The CDR3 sequence is CAISESILGGLNTEAFF. CDR3 bases: TGTGCCATCAGTGAGTCGATACTGGGAGGATTGAACACTGAAGCTTTCTTT.

The chain is built from TRBV6-5 and TRBJ2-1; 8 positions match TRBD2. Per germline, CDR1 MNHEY and CDR2 SVGAGI. This CDR3 spans 14 amino acids. The ends lost 6 bases at V and 7 bases at J; junction bases unmatched: 8. The CDR3 DNA sequence: TGTGCCAGCAGCCTCACTACTAGCGGTAATGAGCAGTTCTTC. Protein sequence: CASSLTTSGNEQFF.

This sequence joins TRBV10-2 and TRBJ1-3; weak D call: TRBD1 (6 bases). The CDR3 loop spans 16 amino acids. Trimming stripped 0 bases from V and 0 bases from J, with 9 bases between. CDR1 is WSHSY, CDR2 SAAADI, per germline. The CDR3 DNA is TGCGCCAGCAGTGAGTCGGACAGCTACTCTGGAAACACCATATATTTT. Amino acids: CASSESDSYSGNTIYF.

The chain links TRBV9 to TRBJ2-1; TRBD2 agrees at 14 bases. The CDR3 length is 15 residues. The J segment lost 9 bases and the V segment lost 0 bases, leaving 2 bases of the junction unmatched. Germline assignment: CDR1 SGDLS and CDR2 YYNGEE. The CDR3 is CASSVGLAGGGEQFF. CDR3 nucleotides: TGTGCCAGCAGCGTAGGACTAGCGGGAGGGGGTGAGCAGTTCTTC. The variable domain in full, completed from reference TRBV9 and TRBJ2-1, reads DSGVTQTPKHLITATGQRVTLRCSPRSGDLSVYWYQQSLDQGLQFLIQYYNGEERAKGNILERFSAQQFPDLHSELNLSSLELGDSALYFCASSVGLAGGGEQFFGPGTRLTVL.

Here the CDR3 DNA reads TGCGCCAGCAGCTTGGTGAATGCCGGGACAGGGGGCAGGGAGCAGTACTTC. Its protein is CASSLVNAGTGGREQYF. V gene TRBV5-1 combines with J gene TRBJ2-7, with 12 bases fitting TRBD1. CDR1 is SGHRS and CDR2 is YFSETQ in the germline V gene. The CDR3 is 17 amino acids. V was clipped by 0 bases and J by 7 bases; unmatched bases: 11.

J is TRBJ1-5 and V is TRBV6-5; D ambiguous. The CDR3 runs to 14 residues. Trimming took 6 bases from V and 7 from J, leaving 16 bases between them. Germline V gene sequence: CDR1 MNHEY, CDR2 SVGAGI. The CDR3 protein is CASRPGRPGQPQHF. CDR3 coding DNA: TGTGCCAGCAGACCGGGCAGACCGGGACAGCCCCAGCATTTT.

This chain uses TRBV19 with TRBJ2-7; 8 bases fit TRBD2. Unmatched junction bases numbered 4, after V lost 3 bases and J lost 6 bases. The CDR3 consists of 13 residues. CDR1 and CDR2 from the germline V gene are LNHDA and SQIVND (reference sequence). The CDR3 here is CASSIRLAFEQYF. The CDR3 DNA reads TGTGCCAGTAGTATCCGACTAGCGTTCGAGCAGTACTTC.

The CDR3 loop reads CAWSVPRGGFVNQPQHF. CDR3 coding DNA: TGTGCCTGGAGTGTCCCTCGCGGAGGGTTTGTTAATCAGCCCCAGCATTTT. The V call is TRBV30, the J call TRBJ1-5; D gene ambiguous. This CDR3 comprises 17 residues. Germline V gene lookup returns CDR1 GTSNPN and CDR2 SVGIG (reference sequence). Trimming took 0 bases from V and 4 from J, leaving 19 bases between them.

The chain recombines TRBV28 with TRBJ1-5, with 7 bases that match TRBD1. The CDR3 is 15 residues long. The V gene's germline CDR1 is MDHEN and CDR2 SYDVKM. The trim removed 5 bases at V and 4 bases at J, leaving 8 bases unmatched. Written as DNA, the CDR3 is TGTGCCAGCAGTATGACAGGGAGCAAGAATCAGCCCCAGCATTTT. This sequence encodes CASSMTGSKNQPQHF.

The chain combines TRBV5-1 with TRBJ2-7, with 7 bases that match TRBD2. The V and J ends lost 2 bases and 5 bases, in that order; junction bases with no gene match: 7. The CDR3 sequence is 14 residues long. CDR1 is SGHRS and CDR2 is YFSETQ in the germline V gene. CDR3 sequence (DNA): TGCGCCAGCAGCTTTGGCGGGAGCCTGAACGAGCAGTACTTC. Amino acid sequence: CASSFGGSLNEQYF. The whole variable domain, remainder taken from reference TRBV5-1 and TRBJ2-7, is KAGVTQTPRYLIKTRGQQVTLSCSPISGHRSVSWYQQTPGQGLQFLFEYFSETQRNKGNFPGRFSGRQFSNSRSEMNVSTLELGDSALYLCASSFGGSLNEQYFGPGTRLTVT.

The chain uses TRBV28 and TRBJ2-7; 9 positions agree with TRBD2. CDR1 is MDHEN, CDR2 SYDVKM, per germline. V gave up 6 bases and J gave up 1 base; unmatched junction bases: 1. The CDR3 runs 13 residues. CDR3 residues: CASRTSGSYEQYF. CDR3 DNA: TGTGCCAGCAGGACTAGCGGTTCCTACGAGCAGTACTTC. The full variable domain, its missing parts supplied by reference TRBV28 and TRBJ2-7, is DVKVTQSSRYLVKRTGEKVFLECVQDMDHENMFWYRQDPGLGLRLIYFSYDVKMKEKGDIPEGYSVSREKKERFSLILESASTNQTSMYLCASRTSGSYEQYFGPGTRLTVT.

The chain's CDR3 is CASSYRQGSYEQYF. CDR3 in DNA: TGTGCCAGCAGCTACCGACAGGGCTCCTACGAGCAGTACTTC. This chain uses TRBV7-2 with TRBJ2-7, with 7 positions matching TRBD1. Germline CDR1 is SGHTA and CDR2 is FQGNSA. The length of the CDR3 is 14 residues. The junction had 3 bases not matched to a gene; V was cut back by 4 bases and J by 0 bases.

This chain links TRBV4-1 with TRBJ2-7, with 8 positions matching TRBD1. Germline V gives CDR1 MGHRA, CDR2 YSYEKL. The CDR3 runs 13 residues. After removal of 5 bases from V and 1 base from J, the junction contained 1 base not matched to a gene. The CDR3 DNA follows: TGCGCCAGCAGCGGACAGGGATCCTACGAGCAGTACTTC. Amino acid sequence: CASSGQGSYEQYF.

V gene TRBV19 combines with J gene TRBJ2-5; the match to TRBD2 covers 7 bases. The CDR3 runs to 13 residues. Germline V lookup: CDR1 LNHDA, CDR2 SQIVND (reference sequence). Trimming at V came to 4 bases and at J to 5 bases, leaving 4 bases not matched to a gene. This chain's CDR3 is CASSKGGPETQYF. The CDR3, as DNA: TGTGCCAGTAGTAAGGGAGGGCCCGAGACCCAGTACTTC.

V is TRBV27 and J is TRBJ1-4; 7 positions agree with TRBD1. The V and J ends lost 3 bases and 3 bases, in that order; junction bases with no gene match: 4. This CDR3 comprises 15 residues. In germline, CDR1 is MNHEY, CDR2 SMNVEV (reference sequence). The CDR3 nucleotides read TGTGCCAGCAGTTTTGGGGGACAGTCTAATGAAAAACTGTTTTTT. Its translation: CASSFGGQSNEKLFF.

The chain has TRBV4-1 and TRBJ1-5; TRBD1 is a possible D gene (5 bases). The germline V gene has CDR1 MGHRA and CDR2 YSYEKL. CDR3 length equals 16 residues. The germline V and J ends were trimmed by 3 bases and 3 bases, with 15 bases remaining between them. CDR3: CASSQGGDRFNQPQHF. CDR3 coding DNA: TGCGCCAGCAGCCAGGGGGGGGACCGATTCAATCAGCCCCAGCATTTT.

The chain joins TRBV19 to TRBJ1-1, with 9 bases fitting TRBD1. CDR1 LNHDA and CDR2 SQIVND come from the germline V gene (reference sequence). The CDR3 covers 13 residues. Trimming removed 7 bases from V and 4 bases from J; junction bases left unmatched: 4. The CDR3 here is CASKTGGRTEAFF. DNA of the CDR3: TGTGCCAGTAAAACAGGGGGCCGCACTGAAGCTTTCTTT.

This chain uses TRBV6-5 with TRBJ2-3, with a tentative D call TRBD2 (6 bases). Germline lookup yields CDR1 MNHEY and CDR2 SVGAGI. The CDR3 has 15 amino acids. Trimming shortened V by 1 base and J by 2 bases, and 10 bases separated the two germline ends. CDR3 coding DNA: TGTGCCAGCAGTTACTTGGGGGAGGCCACAGATACGCAGTATTTT. This gives the protein CASSYLGEATDTQYF.

The CDR3 region has the DNA TGTGCCAGCAGTGAAGGTCCAGGGCTTAACTATGGCTACACCTTC. Translation gives CASSEGPGLNYGYTF. The chain links TRBV6-1 to TRBJ1-2; D perhaps matches TRBD1 (5 bases). This CDR3 has 15 amino acids. The ends were cut back, 1 base at V and 1 base at J, with 10 bases in the middle. The germline CDR1 and CDR2 sequences are MNHNS and SASEGT.

The J gene is TRBJ1-5, the V gene TRBV9, with D uncertain. Germline V CDR1 and CDR2: SGDLS, YYNGEE. The V and J ends lost 4 bases and 3 bases respectively, with 20 bases between them. The CDR3 totals 17 residues. CDR3 bases: TGTGCCAGCAGCCCCCTCAACGGCCAGGCTATCAATCAGCCCCAGCATTTT. Its translation: CASSPLNGQAINQPQHF.